This T cell receptor beta chain is drawn from a study of blood T cells in healthy people across ages. This clonotype was seen more than once but under ten times. Next came a second PCR, run for roughly 6 to 11 cycles, which used a sample-barcoded 5' primer along with a J-beta primer mix. A tag from a template-switch adaptor with 12 random nucleotides marked each cDNA molecule. TCRdb reprocessed the 5' RACE reads via MiXCR and lists one record per CDR3 protein. The repertoire holds more than 600,000 distinct CDR3 sequences, approximately 25% seen once, with roughly 9% in the top ten. This CDR3 contains 13 residues. Germline V CDR1 and CDR2: LNHDA, SQIVND (reference sequence). The sample was also reused in another study, on T cells of mothers and their children. That source adds: Reads obtained per mother exceeded 9.5 million TCR beta CDR3 reads, with roughly 3 million obtained per child.

The TCR originated in a boy aged 10-17 years in good health. This chain links TRBV19 with TRBJ2-5; D gene unclear. The assigned J gene may be wrong: the sequence end matches TRBJ2-7 better. The source material was blood. The CDR3 DNA is TGTGCCAGTAGTAAACGGGTAGACTACGAGCAGTACTTC. Translation: CASSKRVDYEQYF.